Listed here are 18 T cell receptor beta chains from one sample, sequenced in a study of cytomegalovirus exposure and HLA in healthy donors. 60 Vbeta and 13 Jbeta primers were used in PCR. Sequenced by immunoSEQ multiplex PCR; TCRdb stores in-frame clones only, minus some. The sample contains 40,000 to 45,000 clones, 51% of which appear only once. Specimen: PBMCs. The receptors stem from a man in his 60s in good health and CMV-seronegative.

In its sample, this clone was seen once. Other nucleotide sequences in the sample specify the same CDR3. The V gene is TRBV6-1, the J gene TRBJ2-7, with D possibly being TRBD2 (6 bases). CDR1 is MNHNS and CDR2 is SASEGT in the germline V gene. The CDR3 extends over 14 amino acids. V lost 4 bases to trimming and J lost 0 bases, with 10 bases between them. CDR3 region: CASSGRGSSYEQYF. The CDR3 nucleotides are TGTGCCAGCAGTGGTCGGGGGAGCTCCTACGAGCAGTACTTC.

The rearrangement links TRBV2 to TRBJ1-5; possible D gene TRBD1, 6 bases. The V end was cut by 5 bases, the J end by 3 bases, with 11 bases between. There are 14 residues in the CDR3. Germline-derived CDR1 and CDR2 are SNHLY and FYNNEI. DNA for the CDR3: TGTGCCAGCAGTTCGGACAGAAACAATCAGCCCCAGCATTTT. Translation: CASSSDRNNQPQHF.

The rearrangement joins TRBV30 to TRBJ1-3; 7 positions match TRBD1. The CDR3 is 13 residues long. Germline CDR1 and CDR2: GTSNPN and SVGIG (reference sequence). CDR3 loop: CARQGEPGNTIYF. DNA for the CDR3: TGTGCACGGCAGGGGGAGCCTGGAAACACCATATATTTT. Looking up the rest from reference TRBV30 and TRBJ1-3 gives the full variable domain: SQTIHQWPATLVQPVGSPLSLECTVEGTSNPNLYWYRQAAGRGLQLLFYSVGIGQISSEVPQNLSASRPQDRQFILSSKKLLLSDSGFYLCARQGEPGNTIYFGEGSWLTVV.

This sequence joins TRBV4-3 and TRBJ2-1; no definite D call. The CDR3 loop spans 15 amino acids. The germline V gene has CDR1 LGHNA and CDR2 YSLEER. V was pared by 1 base and J by 4 bases, with 11 bases between. CDR3 bases: TGCGCCAGCAGCCAAGGGCCCGGCGGTTACAATGAGCAGTTCTTC. Its translation: CASSQGPGGYNEQFF.

The V call is TRBV5-1, the J call TRBJ2-7; a weak D match, TRBD2 (5 bases). Trimming stripped 5 bases from V and 3 bases from J, with 15 bases between. Per the germline V gene, CDR1 is SGHRS and CDR2 is YFSETQ. The CDR3 sequence is 14 residues long. This chain's CDR3 is CASRRVGEGYEQYF. As DNA, the CDR3 is TGCGCCAGCAGAAGGGTGGGAGAAGGCTACGAGCAGTACTTC.

This clone has a handful of counts. V gene TRBV30 combines with J gene TRBJ2-7, with TRBD2 as a possible D gene (5 bases). The CDR3 totals 13 residues. The ends were cut back, 3 bases at V and 2 bases at J, with 11 bases in the middle. Germline lookup yields CDR1 GTSNPN and CDR2 SVGIG (reference sequence). CDR3 in DNA: TGTGCCTGGAGCGGGGAGCCCGCCTACGAGCAGTACTTC. Its translation is CAWSGEPAYEQYF.

This clone came up a few times. V and J are TRBV2 and TRBJ1-1, with D perhaps TRBD1 (6 bases). Germline V lookup: CDR1 SNHLY, CDR2 FYNNEI. V was trimmed by 6 bases and J by 5 bases, leaving 10 bases between them. This CDR3 region has 12 residues. CDR3 sequence: CASRLTGTEAFF. The DNA for the CDR3 is TGTGCCAGCAGGCTCACAGGGACTGAAGCTTTCTTT.

The gene calls are TRBV28 and TRBJ1-2, with a tentative D call TRBD1 (6 bases). V shed 7 bases and J shed 5 bases, with 20 bases lying between them. Germline assignment: CDR1 MDHEN and CDR2 SYDVKM. The CDR3 contains 15 residues. CDR3 protein: CASTMWGGTGYGYTF. The CDR3 region has the DNA TGTGCCAGCACTATGTGGGGGGGAACAGGGTATGGCTACACCTTC.

The rearrangement links TRBV5-1 to TRBJ2-7; no clear D. V was clipped by 4 bases and J by 1 base, with 9 bases between them. Germline lookup yields CDR1 SGHRS and CDR2 YFSETQ. The CDR3 spans 13 residues. The CDR3 nucleotides read TGCGCCAGCAGCCTGGACGGGTCCTACGAGCAGTACTTC. Amino acids: CASSLDGSYEQYF.

This clone was seen a single time. The chain recombines TRBV30 with TRBJ2-3; 15 bases are a match to TRBD2. The CDR3 consists of 14 residues. Germline CDR1 GTSNPN, CDR2 SVGIG (reference sequence). Germline trimming cut 5 bases from V and 4 bases from J; bases unmatched to any gene: 1. The CDR3 DNA follows: TGTGCCTGGGGACTAGCGGGAGGGCCAGATACGCAGTATTTT. Translating gives CAWGLAGGPDTQYF. Supplemented by reference TRBV30 and TRBJ2-3, the full variable domain reads SQTIHQWPATLVQPVGSPLSLECTVEGTSNPNLYWYRQAAGRGLQLLFYSVGIGQISSEVPQNLSASRPQDRQFILSSKKLLLSDSGFYLCAWGLAGGPDTQYFGPGTRLTVL.

The J gene is TRBJ1-1, the V gene TRBV7-2; 11 bases line up with TRBD1. The germline gives CDR1 SGHTA, CDR2 FQGNSA. Germline trimming cut 5 bases from V and 5 bases from J; bases unmatched to any gene: 4. CDR3 length equals 14 residues. CDR3 sequence reads: CASSRRDRGTEAFF. The CDR3 DNA reads TGTGCCAGCAGCCGCAGGGACAGGGGGACTGAAGCTTTCTTT. Full variable domain (outside the CDR3, taken from reference TRBV7-2 and TRBJ1-1): GAGVSQSPSNKVTEKGKDVELRCDPISGHTALYWYRQSLGQGLEFLIYFQGNSAPDKSGLPSDRFSAERTGGSVSTLTIQRTQQEDSAVYLCASSRRDRGTEAFFGQGTRLTVV.

The chain employs TRBV6-6 and TRBJ2-5; possible D gene TRBD2, 7 bases. The V end lost 2 bases, the J end lost 5 bases, and 12 bases lay between the germline ends. CDR3 size: 14 residues. Germline V gives CDR1 MNHNY, CDR2 SVGAGI (reference sequence). CDR3 coding DNA: TGTGCCAGCAGTTACGGGGGGGCCCGGGAGACCCAGTACTTC. It is translated as CASSYGGARETQYF.

This rearrangement joins TRBV2 to TRBJ2-1, with 12 bases lining up with TRBD2. With 1 base clipped from V and 4 bases from J, the junction kept 2 bases outside the gene matches. Germline lookup yields CDR1 SNHLY and CDR2 FYNNEI. CDR3 length: 16 residues. The CDR3 nucleotides read TGTGCCAGCAGTGAAGGCGGACTAGCGGGATACAATGAGCAGTTCTTC. It yields the protein CASSEGGLAGYNEQFF. Full variable domain (missing parts from reference TRBV2 and TRBJ2-1): EPEVTQTPSHQVTQMGQEVILRCVPISNHLYFYWYRQILGQKVEFLVSFYNNEISEKSEIFDDQFSVERPDGSNFTLKIRSTKLEDSAMYFCASSEGGLAGYNEQFFGPGTRLTVL.

This clone was found once. This chain connects TRBV11-2 to TRBJ2-5; D gene ambiguous. The CDR3 consists of 14 residues. Trimming took off 0 bases at V and 1 base at J, with 6 bases between the two ends. Germline V gene sequence: CDR1 SGHAT, CDR2 FQNNGV. The CDR3 region is CASSLDSSQETQYF. The CDR3 bases are TGTGCCAGCAGCTTAGATTCCAGCCAAGAGACCCAGTACTTC.

The chain carries TRBV29-1 and TRBJ1-1; 7 bases map to TRBD1. Germline-derived CDR1 and CDR2 are SQVTM and ANQGSEA. The CDR3 consists of 16 residues. With V trimmed by 0 bases and J by 0 bases, 7 bases remained unmatched. DNA for the CDR3: TGCAGCGTTGAAGACCGACAGGGTATGTTGAACACTGAAGCTTTCTTT. Its translation: CSVEDRQGMLNTEAFF.

The chain carries TRBV29-1 and TRBJ2-3; 15 nucleotides agree with TRBD2. V dropped 4 bases and J dropped 0; count of bases not matched to a gene: 2. Germline assignment: CDR1 SQVTM and CDR2 ANQGSEA. The CDR3 spans 16 residues. CDR3 region: CSVVGLAGGSTDTQYF. The CDR3 DNA reads TGCAGCGTTGTTGGACTAGCGGGAGGGAGCACAGATACGCAGTATTTT.

The V gene is TRBV19, the J gene TRBJ1-5; D is perhaps TRBD1 (5 bases). Germline CDR1 LNHDA, CDR2 SQIVND (reference sequence). The V gene lost 6 bases and the J gene lost 5 bases, with 14 bases spanning the gap. The CDR3 has 14 residues. The CDR3 nucleotides read TGTGCCAGTAGAGGAACAGGAGCTTATCAGCCCCAGCATTTT. This sequence encodes CASRGTGAYQPQHF.

The V call is TRBV28, the J call TRBJ1-1; D may be TRBD1 (5 bases). This CDR3 region has 12 residues. The ends were cut back, 1 base at V and 11 bases at J, with 11 bases in the middle. Germline CDR1 is MDHEN and CDR2 is SYDVKM. The CDR3 protein is CASSLFGGEAFF. The CDR3 nucleotides read TGTGCCAGCAGTTTATTCGGGGGAGAGGCTTTCTTT.